Following are 6 T cell receptor beta chains from one sample sequenced in a study of blood T cells in healthy people across ages. The authors ran a second PCR of about 7 to 12 cycles using a sample-barcoded 5' primer and a J-beta primer mix. TCRdb reprocessed the 5' RACE reads with MiXCR, giving one entry per CDR3 protein. Among fewer than 900,000 distinct CDR3 sequences listed, under 40% were seen once. The specimen was blood. All receptors derive from a man between 18 and 35 years old in good health.

This clonotype has ten or more counts. The rearrangement joins TRBV3-1 to TRBJ2-1, with D perhaps TRBD1 (5 bases). The germline V gene encodes CDR1 LGHDT and CDR2 YNNKEL (reference sequence). The CDR3 contains 12 residues. The V end lost 3 bases, the J end lost 12 bases, and 12 bases lay between the germline ends. Written as DNA, the CDR3 is TGTGCCAGCAGCCAGGACCCTAGGGGGCAGTTCTTC. It specifies CASSQDPRGQFF.

A few counts support this clonotype. The chain joins TRBV28 to TRBJ1-1; D call uncertain. The ends were cut back, 3 bases at V and 0 bases at J, with 14 bases in the middle. In germline, CDR1 is MDHEN, CDR2 SYDVKM. CDR3 length: 16 residues. In DNA form, the CDR3 reads TGTGCCAGCAGTTTGGACCCCGAACTTTTGAACACTGAAGCTTTCTTT. This translates into CASSLDPELLNTEAFF.

The chain couples TRBV4-3 to TRBJ2-7; tentative D call: TRBD1 (6 bases). There are 15 residues in the CDR3. Germline lookup yields CDR1 LGHNA and CDR2 YSLEER. Deletions cut 1 base from V and 3 bases from J, with 13 bases between. CDR3 coding DNA: TGCGCCAGCAGCCAAGGGTTGACAGGTCACTACGAGCAGTACTTC. It specifies CASSQGLTGHYEQYF.

This clonotype was detected only once. The rearrangement links TRBV5-4 to TRBJ2-6; no clear D gene. V lost 4 bases to trimming and J lost 0 bases, with 8 bases between them. The CDR3 length is 15 residues. CDR1 is SGHNT, CDR2 YYREEE, per germline (reference sequence). This CDR3 reads CASSPDGSGANVLTF. The CDR3 DNA sequence: TGTGCCAGCAGCCCTGACGGCTCTGGGGCCAACGTCCTGACTTTC.

CDR3 sequence (DNA): TGTGCCAGCAGTATTCAGGGGGAACTTTATGAGCAGTTCTTC. Translation gives CASSIQGELYEQFF. The genes are TRBV7-2 and TRBJ2-1, with TRBD1 matching 7 bases. Germline V gives CDR1 SGHTA, CDR2 FQGNSA. The trim removed 6 bases at V and 8 bases at J, leaving 10 bases unmatched. The CDR3 is 14 residues long. Full variable domain (missing parts from reference TRBV7-2 and TRBJ2-1): GAGVSQSPSNKVTEKGKDVELRCDPISGHTALYWYRQSLGQGLEFLIYFQGNSAPDKSGLPSDRFSAERTGGSVSTLTIQRTQQEDSAVYLCASSIQGELYEQFFGPGTRLTVL.

This clonotype was seen repeatedly, ten times or more. The chain joins TRBV12-3 or TRBV12-4 to TRBJ1-4, with unresolved D. The V end was cut by 2 bases, the J end by 8 bases, with 6 bases between. This CDR3 region has 12 residues. Here the CDR3 reads CASSLTKEKLFF. For the CDR3, the DNA is TGTGCCAGCAGTTTAACCAAGGAAAAACTGTTTTTT.